The clone carrying this T cell receptor beta chain was found many times. This sample is part of a study of neurological immune-mediated disorders. TCRdb passed the 5' RACE reads through MiXCR, listing each CDR3 protein once. The table includes 26,000 or so distinct CDR3 sequences, less than 15% detected once. This CDR3 comprises 14 residues. The V end lost 4 bases, the J end lost 2 bases, and 11 bases lay between the germline ends. Germline CDR1 MNHEY, CDR2 SMNVEV (reference sequence). The specimen was PBMCs. This chain links TRBV27 with TRBJ2-5; D unclear. The sequence came from a man aged 55 to 69 in good health. The DNA for the CDR3 is TGTGCCAGCAGTTCCCGCCGTGGTCAAGAGACCCAGTACTTC. Translation: CASSSRRGQETQYF.